This T cell receptor (beta chain) was identified during a study of blood T cells in healthy people across ages. Whole-study context: When template switching was applied, about one barcoded beta molecule was captured per two T cells. Study-wide findings and caveats: Not knowing donor CMV status may have confounded expanded clonotype changes.

A sample-barcoded 5' primer and a J-beta primer mix were used in a second PCR of roughly 7 to 12 cycles. Every single cDNA molecule received a tag from a template-switch adaptor with 12 random nucleotides. TCRdb re-derived calls from the 5' RACE reads in MiXCR, one entry per CDR3 protein. The sample contains about a million distinct CDR3 sequences, 48% of which appear only once. This clonotype was observed a handful of times. Its antigen is still unknown. The CDR3 has 14 amino acids. Trimming took 3 bases from V and 5 from J, leaving 11 bases between them. Germline-derived CDR1 and CDR2 are MNHEY and SMNVEV (reference sequence). Extractions gave at least 5.5 micrograms of total RNA per sample.

What was sequenced was blood. The chain has TRBV27 and TRBJ1-5; a weak D match, TRBD1 (5 bases). The sequence was obtained from a man aged 25-45 years in good health. The CDR3 sequence is CASSFIAGHQPQHF. CDR3 nucleotide sequence: TGTGCCAGCAGTTTTATAGCAGGGCATCAGCCCCAGCATTTT.